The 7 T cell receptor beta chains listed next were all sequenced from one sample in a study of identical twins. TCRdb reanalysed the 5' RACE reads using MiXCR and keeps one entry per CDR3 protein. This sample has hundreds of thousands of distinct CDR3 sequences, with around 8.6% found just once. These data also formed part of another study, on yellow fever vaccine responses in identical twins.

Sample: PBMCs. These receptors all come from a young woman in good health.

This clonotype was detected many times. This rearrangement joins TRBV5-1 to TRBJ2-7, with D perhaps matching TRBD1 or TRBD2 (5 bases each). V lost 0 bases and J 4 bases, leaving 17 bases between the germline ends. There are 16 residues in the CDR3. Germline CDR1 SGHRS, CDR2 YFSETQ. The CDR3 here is CASSLASGLMVYEQYF. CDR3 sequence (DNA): TGCGCCAGCAGCTTGGCCTCGGGGCTAATGGTATACGAGCAGTACTTC.

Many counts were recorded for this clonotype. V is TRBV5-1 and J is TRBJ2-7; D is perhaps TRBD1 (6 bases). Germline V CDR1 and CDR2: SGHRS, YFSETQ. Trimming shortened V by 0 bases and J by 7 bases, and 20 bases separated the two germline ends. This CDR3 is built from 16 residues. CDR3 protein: CASSLGRQEANREQYF. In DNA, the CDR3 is TGCGCCAGCAGCTTGGGGAGACAGGAGGCCAATCGGGAGCAGTACTTC.

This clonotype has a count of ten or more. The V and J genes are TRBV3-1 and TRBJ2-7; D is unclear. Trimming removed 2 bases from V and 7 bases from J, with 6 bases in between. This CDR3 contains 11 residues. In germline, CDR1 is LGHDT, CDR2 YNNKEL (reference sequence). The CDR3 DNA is TGTGCCAGCAGCCAAAGGGATGAGCAGTACTTC. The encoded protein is CASSQRDEQYF.

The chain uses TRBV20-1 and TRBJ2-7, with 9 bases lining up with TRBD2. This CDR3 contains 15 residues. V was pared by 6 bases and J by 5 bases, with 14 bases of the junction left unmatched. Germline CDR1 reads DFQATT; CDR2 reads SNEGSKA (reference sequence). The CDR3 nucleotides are TGCAGTGCAAGCCCCCCTAGCGGGATAAACAACGAGCAGTACTTC. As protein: CSASPPSGINNEQYF.

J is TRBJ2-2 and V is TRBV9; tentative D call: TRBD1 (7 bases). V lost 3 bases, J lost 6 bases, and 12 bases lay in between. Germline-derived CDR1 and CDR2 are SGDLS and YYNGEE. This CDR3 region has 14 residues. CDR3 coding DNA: TGTGCCAGCAGCGCAAGCAGGGGGGCCGGGGAGCTGTTTTTT. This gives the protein CASSASRGAGELFF.

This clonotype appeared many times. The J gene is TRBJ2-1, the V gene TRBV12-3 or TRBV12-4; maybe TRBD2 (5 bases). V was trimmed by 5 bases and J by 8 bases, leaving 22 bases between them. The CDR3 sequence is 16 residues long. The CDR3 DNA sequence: TGTGCCAGCAGTCCTCCCGGACTTGAAAATGAGGATGAGCAGTTCTTC. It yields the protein CASSPPGLENEDEQFF.

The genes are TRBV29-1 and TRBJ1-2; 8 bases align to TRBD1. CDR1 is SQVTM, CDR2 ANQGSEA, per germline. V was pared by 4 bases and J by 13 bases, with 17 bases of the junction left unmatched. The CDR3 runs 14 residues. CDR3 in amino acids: CSVGALGQGTTGTF. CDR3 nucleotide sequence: TGCAGCGTTGGCGCCTTAGGACAGGGAACAACGGGCACCTTC.